The 31 T cell receptor beta chains in this list originate from one sample, sequenced in a study of immune evolution from preneoplasia to lung adenocarcinoma. Clones were sequenced by immunoSEQ multiplex PCR, and TCRdb holds only the in-frame ones, with some missing. The profile covers about 9,500 clones, with about 76% appearing a single time and roughly 9% taken by the ten largest. Sequencing input: FFPE minimally invasive lung adenocarcinoma tissue. The receptors stem from an older donor with lung adenocarcinoma.

J is TRBJ2-6 and V is TRBV21-1; the table's D call, TRBD2, was not checked against the DNA. TRBV21-1 is recorded as a pseudogene. The CDR3 has 17 amino acids. CDR3 amino acids: CASSKRRRASGANVLTF. The DNA of the CDR3 is TGTGCCAGCAGCAAAAGGCGGCGGGCCTCTGGGGCCAACGTCCTGACTTTC.

The chain uses TRBV19 and TRBJ2-6; D is uncertain. V was shortened by 4 bases and J by 2 bases, with 9 bases between the two germline ends. This CDR3 is built from 15 residues. Germline CDR1 and CDR2: LNHDA and SQIVND (reference sequence). CDR3 nucleotides: TGTGCCAGTAGTAAGTACCAAGCTGGGGCCAACGTCCTGACTTTC. Residues: CASSKYQAGANVLTF.

This sequence joins TRBV5-1 and TRBJ2-6; 9 nucleotides align to TRBD1. The germline gives CDR1 SGHRS, CDR2 YFSETQ. Trimming removed 5 bases from V and 4 bases from J; junction bases left unmatched: 10. The CDR3 loop spans 17 amino acids. The CDR3 loop reads CASSSWGQGTGANVLTF. CDR3 DNA: TGCGCCAGCAGTAGTTGGGGACAGGGAACCGGGGCCAACGTCCTGACTTTC.

The chain joins TRBV28 to TRBJ1-3, with TRBD1 matching over 7 bases. V shed 8 bases, J shed 2 bases, and the junction held 6 bases outside the gene matches. In germline, CDR1 is MDHEN, CDR2 SYDVKM. The CDR3 length is 14 residues. For the CDR3, the DNA is TGTGCCAGCGGCAGACAGGGCGCTGGAAACACCATATATTTT. Encoded protein: CASGRQGAGNTIYF.

This rearrangement joins TRBV5-1 to TRBJ2-2; D is ambiguous. Germline CDR1 SGHRS, CDR2 YFSETQ. V lost 0 bases and J 7 bases, leaving 16 bases between the germline ends. The CDR3 is 16 residues long. DNA of the CDR3: TGCGCCAGCAGCTTGGCGGCCATGGAGTTGGTCGGGGAGCTGTTTTTT. Amino acids: CASSLAAMELVGELFF.

This clone is medium-sized by share. The chain carries TRBV5-1 and TRBJ1-1; the match to TRBD1 covers 7 bases. Trimming took 4 bases from V and 12 from J; bases not matched to a gene: 9. The V gene's germline CDR1 is SGHRS and CDR2 YFSETQ. The CDR3 has 12 residues. The DNA for the CDR3 is TGCGCCAGCAGCGGAGGGACAGATCTTACTTTCTTT. This encodes CASSGGTDLTFF.

The rearrangement joins TRBV19 to TRBJ1-5, with D tentatively TRBD1 (6 bases). Trimming took 5 bases from V and 7 from J, leaving 18 bases between them. The CDR3 extends over 15 amino acids. Looked up from germline, CDR1 is LNHDA and CDR2 is SQIVND (reference sequence). CDR3 bases: TGTGCCAGTAGTGACGCGGACAGCGTTACCCAGCCCCAGCATTTT. Translated: CASSDADSVTQPQHF.

The genes are TRBV5-1 and TRBJ2-3; D unclear. The V end lost 4 bases, the J end lost 4 bases, and 16 bases lay between the germline ends. CDR3 length: 15 residues. From germline, CDR1 is SGHRS and CDR2 YFSETQ. The CDR3 coding sequence is TGCGCCAGCAGCGCAGGATCCTCACTCCCAGATACGCAGTATTTT. Residues: CASSAGSSLPDTQYF. Supplemented by reference TRBV5-1 and TRBJ2-3, the full variable domain reads KAGVTQTPRYLIKTRGQQVTLSCSPISGHRSVSWYQQTPGQGLQFLFEYFSETQRNKGNFPGRFSGRQFSNSRSEMNVSTLELGDSALYLCASSAGSSLPDTQYFGPGTRLTVL.

The chain carries TRBV7-3 and TRBJ2-1; D is uncertain. Trimming stripped 4 bases from V and 3 bases from J, with 7 bases between. CDR1 SGHTA and CDR2 FQGTGA come from the germline V gene. The CDR3 sequence is 13 residues long. Here the CDR3 reads CASSSQLYNEQFF. In nucleotides, the CDR3 is TGTGCCAGCAGCTCCCAACTCTACAATGAGCAGTTCTTC.

The rearrangement joins TRBV28 to TRBJ1-3, with a tentative D call TRBD1 (6 bases). The CDR3 consists of 15 residues. The V gene's germline CDR1 is MDHEN and CDR2 SYDVKM. Trimming took 11 bases from V and 1 from J, leaving 18 bases between them. CDR3 in amino acids: CAARRGGVSGNTIYF. In DNA, the CDR3 is TGTGCCGCGAGGCGAGGGGGGGTTTCTGGAAACACCATATATTTT.

This chain connects TRBV30 to TRBJ2-1; 8 nucleotides agree with TRBD1. V shed 2 bases and J 9 bases; nucleotides not matched to a gene: 6. Germline V gives CDR1 GTSNPN, CDR2 SVGIG (reference sequence). The CDR3 extends over 13 amino acids. CDR3: CAWSRTGQGEQFF. CDR3 nucleotides: TGTGCCTGGAGTCGGACAGGGCAGGGTGAGCAGTTCTTC.

V and J are TRBV28 and TRBJ1-2; tentative D call: TRBD1 (6 bases). The CDR3 is made up of 14 amino acids. Germline V gene lookup returns CDR1 MDHEN and CDR2 SYDVKM. Trimming shortened V by 4 bases and J by 7 bases, and 16 bases separated the two germline ends. This chain's CDR3 is CASSSLGTMSGYTF. As DNA, the CDR3 is TGTGCCAGCAGTTCCCTGGGGACAATGAGTGGCTACACCTTC.

J is TRBJ1-5 and V is TRBV19; D possibly corresponds to TRBD1 (5 bases). Deletions cut 8 bases from V and 6 bases from J, with 20 bases between. This CDR3 spans 15 amino acids. The germline V gene encodes CDR1 LNHDA and CDR2 SQIVND (reference sequence). Here the CDR3 DNA reads TGTGCCAGTCGCGCCGGGGGGAGCTGGAGTCAGCCCCAGCATTTT. This codes for CASRAGGSWSQPQHF. Together with reference TRBV19 and TRBJ1-5, the CDR3 gives the full variable domain: DGGITQSPKYLFRKEGQNVTLSCEQNLNHDAMYWYRQDPGQGLRLIYYSQIVNDFQKGDIAEGYSVSREKKESFPLTVTSAQKNPTAFYLCASRAGGSWSQPQHFGDGTRLSIL.

The chain links TRBV5-4 to TRBJ2-3; 9 nucleotides align to TRBD2. CDR3 size: 16 residues. With V trimmed by 0 bases and J by 5 bases, 7 bases remained unmatched. Germline-derived CDR1 and CDR2 are SGHNT and YYREEE (reference sequence). CDR3 protein: CASSLALTSGIDTQYF. The CDR3 coding sequence is TGTGCCAGCAGCTTGGCCTTGACTAGCGGAATAGATACGCAGTATTTT.

This chain connects TRBV5-1 to TRBJ1-3; 7 nucleotides line up with TRBD1. The CDR3 sequence is 16 residues long. Germline V gives CDR1 SGHRS, CDR2 YFSETQ. Trimming at V came to 6 bases and at J to 1 base, leaving 10 bases not matched to a gene. CDR3 sequence: CASNRTGSTSGNTIYF. For the CDR3, the DNA is TGCGCCAGCAACCGGACAGGATCAACGTCTGGAAACACCATATATTTT.

The CDR3 region is CASSGGVWETQYF. The CDR3 nucleotides read TGTGCCAGTAGTGGGGGGGTCTGGGAGACCCAGTACTTC. J is TRBJ2-5 and V is TRBV19; 7 bases agree with TRBD2. Germline lookup yields CDR1 LNHDA and CDR2 SQIVND (reference sequence). J gave up 5 bases and V 5 bases, and 5 bases lay outside the gene matches. This CDR3 contains 13 residues.

The V call is TRBV18, the J call TRBJ2-1, with 11 bases identical to TRBD2. Germline CDR1 is KGHSH and CDR2 is LQKENI. V shed 3 bases, J shed 5 bases, and the junction held 3 bases outside the gene matches. The CDR3 has 15 residues. The CDR3 is CASSPSGRDNNEQFF. For the CDR3, the DNA is TGTGCCAGCTCACCTAGCGGGAGGGACAACAATGAGCAGTTCTTC. The full variable domain, its missing parts supplied by reference TRBV18 and TRBJ2-1, is NAGVMQNPRHLVRRRGQEARLRCSPMKGHSHVYWYRQLPEEGLKFMVYLQKENIIDESGMPKERFSAEFPKEGPSILRIQQVVRGDSAAYFCASSPSGRDNNEQFFGPGTRLTVL.

The rearrangement uses TRBV2 and TRBJ2-5; D unclear. V was pared by 7 bases and J by 4 bases, with 7 bases between. The germline CDR1 and CDR2 sequences are SNHLY and FYNNEI. The CDR3 has 11 amino acids. CDR3 sequence reads: CASKGLETQYF. The CDR3 nucleotides read TGTGCCAGCAAGGGCCTAGAGACCCAGTACTTC.

This rearrangement joins TRBV7-9 to TRBJ1-4; D may be TRBD1 (6 bases). Trimming removed 5 bases at V and 7 bases at J, with 23 bases between. The CDR3 spans 17 residues. Germline values: CDR1 SEHNR, CDR2 FQNEAQ (reference sequence). The CDR3 DNA reads TGTGCCAGCAGCCAGGGGCAGGGGACGGGTTTCGGTGAAAAACTGTTTTTT. Amino acids: CASSQGQGTGFGEKLFF.

V is TRBV9 and J is TRBJ2-6, with 11 bases that match TRBD2. The CDR3 loop spans 19 amino acids. The V gene's germline CDR1 is SGDLS and CDR2 YYNGEE. V shed 4 bases, J shed 0 bases, and the junction held 9 bases outside the gene matches. This chain's CDR3 is CASSSRLAGSLSGANVLTF. The CDR3 DNA reads TGTGCCAGCAGCTCCCGACTAGCGGGATCCCTCTCTGGGGCCAACGTCCTGACTTTC.

This clone showed up just once. CDR3 nucleotide sequence: TGTGCCAGCACGGGGGCCAACGTCCTGACTTTC. Encoded protein: CASTGANVLTF. The chain uses TRBV6-6 and TRBJ2-6, with D uncertain. Germline V gene lookup returns CDR1 MNHNY and CDR2 SVGAGI (reference sequence). The CDR3 has 11 amino acids. The V and J ends lost 7 bases and 4 bases respectively, with 2 bases between them.

The chain is built from TRBV7-9 and TRBJ2-2; D gene unclear. Trimming took 2 bases from V and 4 from J, leaving 14 bases between them. This CDR3 has 16 amino acids. CDR1 and CDR2 from the germline V gene are SEHNR and FQNEAQ (reference sequence). The CDR3, as DNA: TGTGCCAGCAGCTTATCAAGACCACCCAGCACCGGGGAGCTGTTTTTT. It translates to CASSLSRPPSTGELFF. Based on the CDR3 plus reference TRBV7-9 and TRBJ2-2, the full variable domain is DTGVSQNPRHKITKRGQNVTFRCDPISEHNRLYWYRQTLGQGPEFLTYFQNEAQLEKSRLLSDRFSAERPKGSFSTLEIQRTEQGDSAMYLCASSLSRPPSTGELFFGEGSRLTVL.

This chain connects TRBV19 to TRBJ2-7; a weak D match, TRBD1 (6 bases). V lost 5 bases and J 6 bases, leaving 17 bases between the germline ends. Germline V gene lookup returns CDR1 LNHDA and CDR2 SQIVND (reference sequence). The CDR3 is 14 amino acids. CDR3 bases: TGTGCCAGTAGTCCTCCGAACAGGGAAGGCGAGCAGTACTTC. Protein sequence: CASSPPNREGEQYF.

The genes are TRBV6-1 and TRBJ1-5; D is possibly TRBD1 (5 bases). CDR3 length: 15 amino acids. Germline lookup yields CDR1 MNHNS and CDR2 SASEGT. The V gene lost 6 bases and the J gene lost 1 base, with 13 bases spanning the gap. DNA for the CDR3: TGTGCCAGCAGGATGGGGCCTGGGAGCAATCAGCCCCAGCATTTT. Protein product: CASRMGPGSNQPQHF.

J is TRBJ2-5 and V is TRBV5-6, with 7 bases aligning to TRBD2. The J call could be wrong; TRBJ2-7 is a better fit for the DNA end. CDR3 size: 14 residues. CDR1 SGHDT and CDR2 YYEEEE come from the germline V gene. CDR3 bases: TGTGCCAGCAGCTCCCGGGACTACCCCTACGAGCAGTACTTC. Protein sequence: CASSSRDYPYEQYF.

The rearrangement links TRBV28 to TRBJ1-4, with 9 bases that match TRBD1. V trimming: 5 bases; J trimming: 7 bases; junction bases outside the gene matches: 8. CDR1 MDHEN and CDR2 SYDVKM come from the germline V gene. The CDR3 loop spans 15 amino acids. CDR3 nucleotides: TGTGCCAGCAGTCCGCCGACAGGGGGTGGTGAAAAACTGTTTTTT. This gives the protein CASSPPTGGGEKLFF.

J is TRBJ1-1 and V is TRBV25-1; a weak D match, TRBD1 (5 bases). Germline CDR1 MGHDK, CDR2 SYGVNS. With 1 base removed from V and 0 bases from J, the gap between germline ends came to 9 bases. The CDR3 has 15 amino acids. This chain's CDR3 is CASSEWGSLNTEAFF. The CDR3 DNA reads as TGTGCCAGCAGTGAATGGGGCAGTTTGAACACTGAAGCTTTCTTT.

The V call is TRBV7-9, the J call TRBJ1-1; D perhaps matches TRBD1 (6 bases). From germline, CDR1 is SEHNR and CDR2 FQNEAQ (reference sequence). This CDR3 is built from 15 residues. V was trimmed by 4 bases and J by 0 bases, leaving 12 bases between them. CDR3 residues: CASSSWGDMNTEAFF. For the CDR3, the DNA is TGTGCCAGCAGCTCATGGGGGGACATGAACACTGAAGCTTTCTTT.

This chain uses TRBV6-5 with TRBJ1-1; 7 nucleotides match TRBD1. Losses at the gene ends were 5 bases for V and 8 bases for J; bases not matched to a gene: 5. Germline lookup yields CDR1 MNHEY and CDR2 SVGAGI. The CDR3 is made up of 12 amino acids. The CDR3: CASSQNRGEAFF. In nucleotides, the CDR3 is TGTGCCAGCAGTCAAAACAGGGGAGAAGCTTTCTTT.

The V and J genes are TRBV19 and TRBJ1-1, with D possibly being TRBD1 (5 bases). The CDR3 sequence is 14 residues long. V lost 9 bases, J lost 4 bases, and 18 bases lay in between. Germline loops: CDR1 LNHDA, CDR2 SQIVND (reference sequence). The CDR3 region has the DNA TGTGCCAGCGAGCCGACGGGGGGAAGCACTGAAGCTTTCTTT. Amino acids: CASEPTGGSTEAFF.

In this sample, this clone turned up a few times. The chain combines TRBV28 with TRBJ2-7; D ambiguous. Looked up from germline, CDR1 is MDHEN and CDR2 is SYDVKM. The V end lost 8 bases, the J end lost 4 bases, and 15 bases lay between the germline ends. The CDR3 sequence is 13 residues long. CDR3 bases: TGTGCCAGCGCCCACCGTCACAGATACGAGCAGTACTTC. Its protein product is CASAHRHRYEQYF. Full variable domain (missing parts from reference TRBV28 and TRBJ2-7): DVKVTQSSRYLVKRTGEKVFLECVQDMDHENMFWYRQDPGLGLRLIYFSYDVKMKEKGDIPEGYSVSREKKERFSLILESASTNQTSMYLCASAHRHRYEQYFGPGTRLTVT.